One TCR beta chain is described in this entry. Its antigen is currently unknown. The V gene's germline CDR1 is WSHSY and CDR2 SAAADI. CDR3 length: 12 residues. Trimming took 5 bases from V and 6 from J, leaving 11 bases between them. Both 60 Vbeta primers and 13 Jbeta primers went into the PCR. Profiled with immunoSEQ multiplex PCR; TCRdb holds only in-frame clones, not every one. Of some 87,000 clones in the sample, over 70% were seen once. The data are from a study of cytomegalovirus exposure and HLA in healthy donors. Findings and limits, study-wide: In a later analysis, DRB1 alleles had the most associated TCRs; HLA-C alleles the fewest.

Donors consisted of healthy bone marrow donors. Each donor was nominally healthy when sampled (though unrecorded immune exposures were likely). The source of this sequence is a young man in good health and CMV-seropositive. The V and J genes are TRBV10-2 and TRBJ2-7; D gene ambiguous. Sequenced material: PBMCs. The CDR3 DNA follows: TGCGCCAGCAGTTTCGCCTCGGGCGAGCAGTACTTC. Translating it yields CASSFASGEQYF.